This T cell receptor beta chain was captured in a study of T cells expressing NK-cell markers (dated by TCRdb to about 2020). Concerning the study at large: Several donors provided sorted CD3+CD56+NKG2C+, CD3+CD56+NKG2C- and CD3+CD56-NKG2C+ T-cell subsets, whose TCR beta-chain repertoires were profiled. Among the eight sequenced donors, seven were HCMV-seropositive and one was HCMV-seronegative. All eight donors whose samples were sequenced were randomly selected healthy volunteers, three of them men and five women. Illumina HiSeq 2000/2500, MiSeq or NextSeq was used to sequence libraries as 2 x 150 bp reads.

To determine HCMV serostatus, a commercial ELISA kit was used to detect HCMV-specific IgG in serum. Ficoll density gradient centrifugation was used to isolate peripheral blood mononuclear cells from blood. Broad study findings and their caveats: Whether the expanded NKG2C-expressing T cell clones were specific for HCMV antigens remained unclear. Those dominant clonotypes were again the most abundant among CD3+CD56-NKG2C+ cells in a few donors, at roughly 25-65%. In six or seven donors, the dominant CD3+CD56+NKG2C+ clonotypes ranked among the top 10 CD8+ clonotypes, making up 1.0-7.0% of CD8+ T cells.

For CDR1 and CDR2, the germline V gene lists SGHRS and YFSETQ. The CDR3 holds 18 amino acids from the cysteine to the phenylalanine. DNA for this receptor is not on file. The sequencing machine was an Illumina HiSeq 2000. 5'RACE template switching, by which a universal primer site and unique molecular identifiers were added, was used to make TCR beta cDNA libraries. Synthesis of cDNA was primed from the TCR beta constant segment and was followed by two consecutive PCR amplification steps. The authors' analysis ran thus. MIGEC was used to demultiplex reads and group reads by UMI, and MiTCR was used to assemble and quantify clonotypes. To remove erroneous sequences, TCR cDNA sequences were retained only when supported by two or more reads. The tcR package was used for downstream repertoire analysis, and clonotypes were matched between fractions using CDR3 nucleotide sequence together with V segment. VDJmatch was used to annotate antigen specificity against VDJdb, with one amino acid substitution allowed in CDR3. TCRdb reprocessed the reads and assigns one entry to each CDR3 protein sequence, leaving out DNA. Clone size and V and J calls follow TCRdb, not the original study. The data table for this sample lists hundreds of thousands of distinct CDR3 sequences. The ten biggest clones cover 3% to 4.5% of the sample.

With regard to this clonotype: Its antigen is unknown.

The sequence derives from a young man in good health. Donor details come from another sample of the same person, matched by shared clones. Here the chain combines TRBV5-1 and TRBJ2-1; absent DNA, TCRdb's TRBD2 call cannot be checked. The source material was blood T cells: a sorted CD56 or NKG2C T cell subset, CD4+ or CD8+ T cells, or bulk PBMC T cells (not recorded which). The CDR3 reads as follows: CASSLRGLSGRDYNEQFF.